The next 7 T cell receptor beta chains were all read from a single sample in a study of regulatory T cells in long-lasting Graves disease. Described time point: persistent/refractory GD, antithyroid drugs over 5 years with positive TRAb. Researchers made the TCR library from RNA that was extracted from PBMCs. Building of the TCR beta libraries involved iRepertoire HTBI primers and Arm-PCR of CDR3 regions. TCRdb reanalysed the multiplex PCR reads using MiXCR and keeps one entry per CDR3 protein. The sample shows about 660,000 distinct CDR3 sequences, 25% to 35% of them seen only once. Material: peripheral blood mononuclear cells (PBMCs), obtained when the disease was refractory, from a patient treated with antithyroid drugs. These receptors were taken from a female donor with Graves disease.

The chain employs TRBV6-1 and TRBJ2-7; D tentatively fits TRBD1 or TRBD2 (5 bases each). Germline assignment: CDR1 MNHNS and CDR2 SASEGT. V was pared by 7 bases and J by 2 bases, with 18 bases between. This CDR3 has 15 residues. The CDR3 region is CASKLARGEAYEQYF. The CDR3 nucleotides read TGTGCCAGCAAACTCGCAAGGGGAGAGGCCTACGAGCAGTACTTC.

This rearrangement joins TRBV6-5 to TRBJ2-7; D tentatively reads TRBD1 or TRBD2 (5 bases each). CDR3 length: 15 residues. The V gene's germline CDR1 is MNHEY and CDR2 SVGAGI. Between the trimmed V and J ends, which lost 0 bases and 4 bases, there was a span of 13 bases. CDR3 coding DNA: TGTGCCAGCAGTTACTCGAGAGGGGTAGCGTACGAGCAGTACTTC. Protein product: CASSYSRGVAYEQYF.

This clonotype was detected only a few times. The chain employs TRBV6-1 and TRBJ2-5, with 8 bases lining up with TRBD1. CDR3 size: 12 residues. Per the germline V gene, CDR1 is MNHNS and CDR2 is SASEGT. Trimming took 11 bases from V and 5 from J; bases not matched to a gene: 7. The CDR3 region is CAFDGQGETQYF. The DNA for the CDR3 is TGTGCCTTCGATGGACAGGGCGAGACCCAGTACTTC.

The rearrangement uses TRBV11-2 and TRBJ2-7, with 7 bases lining up with TRBD2. Germline assignment: CDR1 SGHAT and CDR2 FQNNGV. The CDR3 extends over 19 amino acids. The V segment lost 4 bases and the J segment 5 bases; nucleotides outside the gene matches: 23. The CDR3 nucleotides read TGTGCCAGCAGCTCCCTGGCCGACAGCCCGGGCGGGAGAGGGGACGAGCAGTACTTC. Protein product: CASSSLADSPGGRGDEQYF.

The chain couples TRBV12-3 or TRBV12-4 to TRBJ2-6; TRBD1 matches 8 bases. The junction had 10 bases not matched to a gene; V was cut back by 9 bases and J by 0 bases. The CDR3 runs to 17 residues. For the CDR3, the DNA is TGTGCCAGTTCTCTCCGGACAGGGTACTCTGGGGCCAACGTCCTGACTTTC. Translation gives CASSLRTGYSGANVLTF.

V usage is TRBV12-3 or TRBV12-4 and J usage is TRBJ1-5; perhaps TRBD1 as D (5 bases). This CDR3 has 16 residues. Trimming removed 4 bases at V and 6 bases at J, with 19 bases between. CDR3 protein: CASSSTGTPSTQPQHF. The CDR3 region has the DNA TGTGCCAGCAGTTCTACCGGGACCCCAAGTACTCAGCCCCAGCATTTT.

V and J are TRBV4-1 and TRBJ1-5; no clear D. Germline V gene sequence: CDR1 MGHRA, CDR2 YSYEKL. V lost 2 bases, J lost 7 bases, and 12 bases lay in between. The CDR3 length is 14 residues. For the CDR3, the DNA is TGCGCCAGCAGCCAACCCCCGGTGGGCCAGCCCCAGCATTTT. This gives the protein CASSQPPVGQPQHF.